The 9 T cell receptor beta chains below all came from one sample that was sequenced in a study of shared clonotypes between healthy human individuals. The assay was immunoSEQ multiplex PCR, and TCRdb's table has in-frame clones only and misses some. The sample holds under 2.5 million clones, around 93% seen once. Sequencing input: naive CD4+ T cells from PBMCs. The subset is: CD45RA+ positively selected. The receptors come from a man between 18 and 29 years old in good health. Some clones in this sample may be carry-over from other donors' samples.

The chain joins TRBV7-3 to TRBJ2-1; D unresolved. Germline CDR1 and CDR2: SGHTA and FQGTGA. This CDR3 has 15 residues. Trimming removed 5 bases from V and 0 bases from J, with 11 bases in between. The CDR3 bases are TGTGCCAGCAGCGTAAGCGATAGCTCCTACAATGAGCAGTTCTTC. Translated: CASSVSDSSYNEQFF.

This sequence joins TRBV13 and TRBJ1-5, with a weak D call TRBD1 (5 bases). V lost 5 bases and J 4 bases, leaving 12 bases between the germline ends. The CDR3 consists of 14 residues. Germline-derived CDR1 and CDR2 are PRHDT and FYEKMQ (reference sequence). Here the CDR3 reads CASSERGGNQPQHF. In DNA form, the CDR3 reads TGTGCCAGCAGCGAGCGCGGGGGAAATCAGCCCCAGCATTTT.

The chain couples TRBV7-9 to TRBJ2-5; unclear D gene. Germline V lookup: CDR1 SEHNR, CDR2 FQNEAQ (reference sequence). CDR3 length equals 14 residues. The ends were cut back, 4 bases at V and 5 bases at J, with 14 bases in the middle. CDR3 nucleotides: TGTGCCAGCAGCTCTCGTGTCCTGGGTGAGACCCAGTACTTC. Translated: CASSSRVLGETQYF.

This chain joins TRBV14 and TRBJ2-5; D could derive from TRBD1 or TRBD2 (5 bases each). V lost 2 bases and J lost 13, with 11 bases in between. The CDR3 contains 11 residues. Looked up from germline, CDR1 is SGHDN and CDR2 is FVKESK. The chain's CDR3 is CASSQSRDLYF. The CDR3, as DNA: TGTGCCAGCAGCCAAAGTCGGGACCTGTACTTC.

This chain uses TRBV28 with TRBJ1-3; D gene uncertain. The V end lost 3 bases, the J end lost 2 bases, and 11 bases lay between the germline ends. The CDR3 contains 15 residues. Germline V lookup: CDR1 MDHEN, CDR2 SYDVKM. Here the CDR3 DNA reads TGTGCCAGCAGTTTTGTCAGCCGGGCTGGAAACACCATATATTTT. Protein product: CASSFVSRAGNTIYF.

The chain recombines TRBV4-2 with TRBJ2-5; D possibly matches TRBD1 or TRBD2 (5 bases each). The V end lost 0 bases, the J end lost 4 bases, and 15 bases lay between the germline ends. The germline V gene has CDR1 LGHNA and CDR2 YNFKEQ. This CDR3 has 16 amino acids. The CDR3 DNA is TGTGCCAGCAGCCAAGATCGAACATTCGGGGCAGAGACCCAGTACTTC. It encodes CASSQDRTFGAETQYF.

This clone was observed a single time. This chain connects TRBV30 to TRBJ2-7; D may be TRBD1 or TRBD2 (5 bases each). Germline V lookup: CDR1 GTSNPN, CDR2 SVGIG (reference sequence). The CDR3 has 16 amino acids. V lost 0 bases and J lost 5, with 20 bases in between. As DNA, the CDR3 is TGTGCCTGGAGTGTACGTCGGGACCCAAACACTCACGAGCAGTACTTC. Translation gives CAWSVRRDPNTHEQYF.

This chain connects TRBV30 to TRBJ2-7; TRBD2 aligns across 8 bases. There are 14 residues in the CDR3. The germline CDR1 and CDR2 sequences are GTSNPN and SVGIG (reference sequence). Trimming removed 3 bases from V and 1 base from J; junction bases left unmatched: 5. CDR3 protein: CAWRAGTSSYEQYF. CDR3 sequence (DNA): TGTGCCTGGAGAGCGGGGACTAGTTCCTACGAGCAGTACTTC.

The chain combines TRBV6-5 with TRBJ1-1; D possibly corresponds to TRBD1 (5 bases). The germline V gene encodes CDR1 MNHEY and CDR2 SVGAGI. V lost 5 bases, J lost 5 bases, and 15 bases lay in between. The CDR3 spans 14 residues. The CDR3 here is CASSPYGGVTEAFF. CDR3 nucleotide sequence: TGTGCCAGCAGTCCCTATGGGGGAGTTACTGAAGCTTTCTTT.